The T cell receptor (beta chain) described here comes from a study of cytomegalovirus exposure and HLA in healthy donors. This clone occurred once. The antigen remains unidentified. Points from the study as a whole: Among TCR beta chains, those listed as cytomegalovirus-associated numbered some 160.

The PCR had 60 Vbeta and 13 Jbeta primers. Clones were sequenced by immunoSEQ multiplex PCR, and TCRdb holds only the in-frame ones, with some missing. The table shows about 170,000 clones, with approximately 81% occurring only once. V lost 4 bases and J 7 bases, leaving 11 bases between the germline ends. The germline V gene encodes CDR1 SGHRS and CDR2 YFSETQ. CDR3 length: 12 amino acids. V and J are TRBV5-1 and TRBJ1-2; D is possibly TRBD1 (6 bases). Sequenced material: PBMCs. This TCR was sampled from a male donor in good health and CMV-seronegative. The CDR3 nucleotides are TGCGCCAGCAGCCAGGACAGTCCTGGCTACACCTTC. Its protein is CASSQDSPGYTF.